What follows are 13 T cell receptor beta chains derived from one specimen sequenced in a study of identical twins. TCRdb ran MiXCR on the 5' RACE reads and lists one entry per CDR3 protein. The table records hundreds of thousands of distinct CDR3 sequences, about 7.3% of them present only once. This sample also appeared in a second study, on yellow fever vaccine responses in identical twins.

The specimen was memory (CD45RO+) T cells sorted from blood. The receptors come from a woman between 18 and 30 years old in good health.

This clonotype appeared a few times. The chain recombines TRBV10-3 with TRBJ1-4; 9 bases align to TRBD1. Germline loops: CDR1 ENHRY, CDR2 SYGVKD. CDR3 length: 13 amino acids. V lost 9 bases and J lost 5; bases outside the gene matches: 4. CDR3 sequence: CAIRDRENEKLFF. CDR3 DNA sequence: TGTGCCATTCGGGACAGGGAAAATGAAAAACTGTTTTTT.

In its sample, this clonotype was seen a few times. The chain links TRBV28 to TRBJ1-2; no clear D. Trimming removed 5 bases at V and 2 bases at J, with 18 bases between. The CDR3 has 16 residues. CDR1 and CDR2 from the germline V gene are MDHEN and SYDVKM. DNA for the CDR3: TGTGCCAGCAGTATTATCGGGGTCGGGCTAAACTATGGCTACACCTTC. Its protein product is CASSIIGVGLNYGYTF.

This chain joins TRBV2 and TRBJ2-6, with a possible D match to TRBD1 (6 bases). V lost 11 bases and J 0 bases, leaving 26 bases between the germline ends. CDR3 size: 19 residues. Germline lookup yields CDR1 SNHLY and CDR2 FYNNEI. CDR3 in DNA: TGTGCCTTCTGTTTCCGATCGACAGGTTCGATCTCTGGGGCCAACGTCCTGACTTTC. Its protein is CAFCFRSTGSISGANVLTF. Based on the CDR3 plus reference TRBV2 and TRBJ2-6, the full variable domain is EPEVTQTPSHQVTQMGQEVILRCVPISNHLYFYWYRQILGQKVEFLVSFYNNEISEKSEIFDDQFSVERPDGSNFTLKIRSTKLEDSAMYFCAFCFRSTGSISGANVLTFGAGSRLTVL.

The sample holds many counts of this clonotype. The chain combines TRBV20-1 with TRBJ2-3, with 7 bases fitting TRBD2. Trimming at V came to 0 bases and at J to 7 bases, leaving 13 bases not matched to a gene. The CDR3 length is 16 residues. Germline loops: CDR1 DFQATT, CDR2 SNEGSKA (reference sequence). Here the CDR3 reads CSARDSVAPGGNTQYF. The CDR3 region has the DNA TGCAGTGCTAGAGATTCAGTGGCGCCCGGGGGGAATACGCAGTATTTT.

In its sample, this clonotype was seen a few times. The chain couples TRBV13 to TRBJ2-1; D gene unclear. Germline-derived CDR1 and CDR2 are PRHDT and FYEKMQ (reference sequence). Between the trimmed V and J ends, which lost 2 bases and 3 bases, there was a span of 11 bases. The CDR3 extends over 15 amino acids. Here the CDR3 reads CASSLRQVNYNEQFF. CDR3 bases: TGTGCCAGCAGCTTACGGCAGGTAAACTACAATGAGCAGTTCTTC.

This clonotype was detected a few times. The CDR3: CASSLSFYEQYF. The CDR3 bases are TGTGCCAGCAGCTTATCGTTCTACGAGCAGTACTTC. The chain uses TRBV7-2 and TRBJ2-7; no reliable D call. Germline V gene data show CDR1 as SGHTA and CDR2 as FQGNSA. V was pared by 2 bases and J by 3 bases, with 5 bases between. This CDR3 is built from 12 residues.

At least ten counts were recorded for this clonotype. The chain is built from TRBV29-1 and TRBJ1-2, with D possibly being TRBD1 (6 bases). CDR1 and CDR2 (germline): SQVTM, ANQGSEA. The CDR3 is made up of 13 amino acids. V lost 3 bases and J 8 bases, leaving 16 bases between the germline ends. The CDR3 nucleotides are TGCAGCGTTGATCTGGGACACTCATGGGGCTACACCTTC. It specifies CSVDLGHSWGYTF.

The chain recombines TRBV4-2 with TRBJ2-5; D could derive from TRBD1 or TRBD2 (5 bases each). Germline values: CDR1 LGHNA, CDR2 YNFKEQ. The ends were cut back, 0 bases at V and 1 base at J, with 15 bases in the middle. The CDR3 spans 17 residues. DNA for the CDR3: TGTGCCAGCAGCCAAGAAGGCGAGGGGCTATCCCAAGAGACCCAGTACTTC. This translates into CASSQEGEGLSQETQYF.

This chain joins TRBV15 and TRBJ2-3; 12 nucleotides align to TRBD2. The CDR3 consists of 16 residues. CDR1 and CDR2 from the germline V gene are LNHNV and YYDKDF (reference sequence). V was pared by 5 bases and J by 2 bases, with 5 bases of the junction left unmatched. Here the CDR3 reads CATSSWTSGITDTQYF. The CDR3, as DNA: TGTGCCACCAGCTCTTGGACTAGCGGGATCACAGATACGCAGTATTTT.

In this sample, this clonotype turned up many times. This clone may be a read error of a much larger clone one base away. This sequence joins TRBV5-1 and TRBJ1-1; D gene ambiguous. This CDR3 is 13 amino acids long. The germline gives CDR1 SGHRS, CDR2 YFSETQ. V dropped 3 bases and J dropped 1 base, with 7 bases sitting between them. The CDR3 DNA reads TGCGCCAGCAGCTCGGACGGGAACACTGAAGCTTTCTTT. It is translated as CASSSDGNTEAFF. Drawing the rest from reference TRBV5-1 and TRBJ1-1, the complete variable domain is KAGVTQTPRYLIKTRGQQVTLSCSPISGHRSVSWYQQTPGQGLQFLFEYFSETQRNKGNFPGRFSGRQFSNSRSEMNVSTLELGDSALYLCASSSDGNTEAFFGQGTRLTVV.

The V and J genes are TRBV20-1 and TRBJ1-1; TRBD1 matches at 9 bases. The CDR3 extends over 13 amino acids. From germline, CDR1 is DFQATT and CDR2 SNEGSKA (reference sequence). V was clipped by 7 bases and J by 8 bases; unmatched bases: 11. The CDR3: CSVDVTGTGEAFF. CDR3 nucleotide sequence: TGCAGTGTTGACGTGACCGGGACAGGGGAAGCTTTCTTT.

The J gene is TRBJ1-1, the V gene TRBV10-3, with 8 bases lining up with TRBD1. Losses at the gene ends were 5 bases for V and 0 bases for J; bases not matched to a gene: 23. This CDR3 is built from 21 residues. CDR1 ENHRY and CDR2 SYGVKD come from the germline V gene. The CDR3 DNA is TGTGCCATCAGTCCCCGGGGGGGCAGGGGGCGTGGGCCCGGAGTGAACACTGAAGCTTTCTTT. Its protein product is CAISPRGGRGRGPGVNTEAFF.

This clonotype has ten or more counts. The chain is built from TRBV11-2 and TRBJ2-5; D remains ambiguous. The germline V and J ends were trimmed by 4 bases and 2 bases, with 8 bases remaining between them. The CDR3 contains 13 residues. Germline assignment: CDR1 SGHAT and CDR2 FQNNGV. The CDR3 DNA reads as TGTGCCAGCAGCTCGGAATGGCAAGAGACCCAGTACTTC. Encoded protein: CASSSEWQETQYF.